This T cell receptor beta chain appears in the sequencing data of a study of CD8+CD57+ T cells in acquired aplastic anemia. The wider study: Sorted CD4+ and CD8+ cells yielded 3 to 3.5 ug of DNA on average. Study results and limitations: Researchers report that about 29 CD8+ CDR3 sequences appeared in both patients and controls.

V was shortened by 6 bases and J by 4 bases, with 16 bases between the two germline ends. This CDR3 has 14 residues. Germline loops: CDR1 SGDLS, CDR2 YYNGEE. Patients who underwent sequencing had shown CD8+CD57+ cell expansion by flow cytometry. As a group, the patients uniformly had severe acquired aplastic anemia. The study sampled blood from patients who had received no therapy. This clonotype showed up many times. The antigen is unknown. Profiles of TCR beta VDJ and CDR3 were generated from a genomic DNA template. TCRdb called the reads again in MiXCR, with one record for every CDR3 protein. The data contain roughly 240,000 distinct CDR3 sequences, around 43% of them singletons.

The sequence was obtained from a human donor with aplastic anemia. The chain has TRBV9 and TRBJ2-5; tentatively, D is TRBD1 (6 bases). What was sequenced was sorted CD4+, CD8+, or CD8+CD57+ T cells (not recorded which) from PBMCs. This chain's CDR3 is CASTQGQRGETQYF. The CDR3 DNA reads as TGTGCCAGCACCCAGGGGCAGAGGGGAGAGACCCAGTACTTC.